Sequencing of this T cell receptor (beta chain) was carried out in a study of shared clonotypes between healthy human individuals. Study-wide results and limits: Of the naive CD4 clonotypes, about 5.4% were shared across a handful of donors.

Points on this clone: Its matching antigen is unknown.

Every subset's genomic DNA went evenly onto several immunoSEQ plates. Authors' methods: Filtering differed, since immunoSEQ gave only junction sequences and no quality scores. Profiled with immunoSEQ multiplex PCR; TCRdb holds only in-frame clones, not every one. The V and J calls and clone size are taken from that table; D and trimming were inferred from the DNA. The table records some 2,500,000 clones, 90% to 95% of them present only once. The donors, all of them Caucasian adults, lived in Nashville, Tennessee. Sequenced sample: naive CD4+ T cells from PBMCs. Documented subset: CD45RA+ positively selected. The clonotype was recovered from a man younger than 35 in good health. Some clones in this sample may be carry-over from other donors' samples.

The CDR3 region is CASTPGPVSTDTQYF. The CDR3 coding sequence is TGCGCCAGCACCCCGGGACCGGTCAGCACAGATACGCAGTATTTT. The gene calls are TRBV5-1 and TRBJ2-3; D tentatively fits TRBD1 or TRBD2 (5 bases each). CDR3 length equals 15 residues. V was pared by 6 bases and J by 0 bases, with 14 bases between. From germline, CDR1 is SGHRS and CDR2 YFSETQ.